These 27 T cell receptor beta chains were sequenced from one sample in a study of T cell responses to AZD1222 COVID-19 vaccine. Measured with immunoSEQ multiplex PCR; TCRdb has only the in-frame clones, and not every one. The data contain 97,000 or so clones, approximately 90% of them singletons. The sample here was peripheral blood, taken 28 days after the second AZD1222 dose. All receptors come from an adult who received the AZD1222 COVID-19 vaccine.

Written as DNA, the CDR3 is TGTGCCAGCATGGCTAGCGGCAATGAGCAGTTCTTC. This encodes CASMASGNEQFF. The chain has TRBV28 and TRBJ2-1, with 7 bases that match TRBD2. This CDR3 spans 12 amino acids. The germline V gene encodes CDR1 MDHEN and CDR2 SYDVKM. The V gene end was trimmed by 7 bases and the J gene end by 6 bases; junction bases not matched to a gene: 3. The full variable domain, in which reference TRBV28 and TRBJ2-1 provide the parts outside the CDR3, is DVKVTQSSRYLVKRTGEKVFLECVQDMDHENMFWYRQDPGLGLRLIYFSYDVKMKEKGDIPEGYSVSREKKERFSLILESASTNQTSMYLCASMASGNEQFFGPGTRLTVL.

The J gene is TRBJ2-7, the V gene TRBV5-1, with 7 positions matching TRBD1. Germline V gene data show CDR1 as SGHRS and CDR2 as YFSETQ. Trimming at V came to 3 bases and at J to 2 bases, leaving 5 bases not matched to a gene. CDR3 size: 14 residues. The CDR3 sequence is CASSSGQAPYEQYF. CDR3 nucleotides: TGCGCCAGCAGCTCTGGACAGGCCCCCTACGAGCAGTACTTC.

V is TRBV18 and J is TRBJ1-4; unclear D gene. Germline V lookup: CDR1 KGHSH, CDR2 LQKENI. This CDR3 is built from 14 residues. With 4 bases removed from V and 8 bases from J, the gap between germline ends came to 14 bases. The CDR3 sequence is CASSQPGEREKLFF. The CDR3 DNA is TGTGCCAGCTCACAGCCCGGGGAAAGGGAAAAACTGTTTTTT.

The V and J genes are TRBV9 and TRBJ2-1, with 8 nucleotides matching TRBD2. The CDR3 runs to 16 residues. J was trimmed by 5 bases and V by 0 bases; bases with no gene match: 7. Germline-derived CDR1 and CDR2 are SGDLS and YYNGEE. Written as DNA, the CDR3 is TGTGCCAGCAGCGTAGACTCCCTAGCGGGCAACAATGAGCAGTTCTTC. Amino acids: CASSVDSLAGNNEQFF.

This rearrangement joins TRBV5-1 to TRBJ2-6; TRBD1 matches at 8 bases. Germline V lookup: CDR1 SGHRS, CDR2 YFSETQ. The CDR3 extends over 23 amino acids. Trimming cost V 4 bases and J 4 bases; bases outside gene matches: 28. The CDR3 region has the DNA TGCGCCAGCAGCCACGCGACAGGGGCCCACGACTCTTTTTATCCAGACGGGGCCAACGTCCTGACTTTC. It specifies CASSHATGAHDSFYPDGANVLTF.

Comments on this clone: Other DNA sequences from this sample encode an identical CDR3 as well. The chain recombines TRBV7-2 with TRBJ1-3; tentatively, D is TRBD1 (6 bases). Germline CDR1 reads SGHTA; CDR2 reads FQGNSA. The germline V and J ends were trimmed by 1 base and 2 bases, with 6 bases remaining between them. This CDR3 comprises 14 residues. The CDR3 protein is CASSLDRAGNTIYF. CDR3 DNA sequence: TGTGCCAGCAGCTTAGACAGGGCTGGAAACACCATATATTTT.

CDR3 sequence: CASSHTGATNEKLFF. The CDR3 coding sequence is TGTGCCAGCAGTCACACAGGGGCAACTAATGAAAAACTGTTTTTT. The chain is built from TRBV6-6 and TRBJ1-4, with 7 positions matching TRBD1. Germline V lookup: CDR1 MNHNY, CDR2 SVGAGI (reference sequence). This CDR3 region has 15 residues. V dropped 5 bases and J dropped 0; count of bases not matched to a gene: 3.

This sequence joins TRBV7-9 and TRBJ1-3, with a tentative D call TRBD1 (5 bases). Germline CDR1 SEHNR, CDR2 FQNEAQ (reference sequence). Trimming took off 2 bases at V and 0 bases at J, with 5 bases between the two ends. This CDR3 region has 14 residues. CDR3 residues: CASSLQGSGNTIYF. CDR3 DNA: TGTGCCAGCAGCTTACAGGGCTCTGGAAACACCATATATTTT.

The rearrangement uses TRBV5-1 and TRBJ2-2; tentatively, D is TRBD1 (6 bases). The CDR3 is 16 amino acids. V lost 0 bases and J lost 6, with 15 bases in between. Germline CDR1 SGHRS, CDR2 YFSETQ. The CDR3 sequence is CASSLDVGASSGELFF. CDR3 DNA sequence: TGCGCCAGCAGCTTGGATGTGGGGGCTTCTTCCGGGGAGCTGTTTTTT.

J is TRBJ1-2 and V is TRBV2, with TRBD1 as a possible D gene (5 bases). The V end lost 0 bases, the J end lost 8 bases, and 16 bases lay between the germline ends. This CDR3 contains 15 residues. CDR1 SNHLY and CDR2 FYNNEI come from the germline V gene. The chain's CDR3 is CASSEAPRSGEGYTF. The DNA for the CDR3 is TGTGCCAGCAGTGAAGCGCCGAGGTCGGGGGAGGGCTACACCTTC. The variable domain in full, completed from reference TRBV2 and TRBJ1-2, reads EPEVTQTPSHQVTQMGQEVILRCVPISNHLYFYWYRQILGQKVEFLVSFYNNEISEKSEIFDDQFSVERPDGSNFTLKIRSTKLEDSAMYFCASSEAPRSGEGYTFGSGTRLTVV.

The gene calls are TRBV18 and TRBJ2-1, with D unclear. CDR3 size: 12 residues. Germline values: CDR1 KGHSH, CDR2 LQKENI. V lost 6 bases to trimming and J lost 7 bases, with 10 bases between them. The CDR3 bases are TGTGCCAGCTCGGCCACCGCAAATGAGCAGTTCTTC. Protein sequence: CASSATANEQFF. Complete variable domain (other parts from reference TRBV18 and TRBJ2-1): NAGVMQNPRHLVRRRGQEARLRCSPMKGHSHVYWYRQLPEEGLKFMVYLQKENIIDESGMPKERFSAEFPKEGPSILRIQQVVRGDSAAYFCASSATANEQFFGPGTRLTVL.

Only one count was recorded for this clone. The J gene is TRBJ1-4, the V gene TRBV28; 9 bases map to TRBD1. Germline trimming cut 7 bases from V and 8 bases from J; bases unmatched to any gene: 8. This CDR3 contains 14 residues. CDR1 and CDR2 (germline): MDHEN, SYDVKM. The CDR3 reads CASTEQGADEKLFF. CDR3 DNA: TGTGCCAGCACCGAACAGGGGGCGGACGAAAAACTGTTTTTT.

The rearrangement links TRBV19 to TRBJ1-1, with D perhaps matching TRBD1 (5 bases). The CDR3 runs to 16 residues. Germline V gene data show CDR1 as LNHDA and CDR2 as SQIVND (reference sequence). Trimming stripped 5 bases from V and 6 bases from J, with 22 bases between. The CDR3 here is CASSDLPGPRFPEAFF. CDR3 DNA sequence: TGTGCCAGTAGTGACCTTCCGGGACCAAGATTCCCTGAAGCTTTCTTT.

Concerning this clone: This CDR3 is also generated by other DNA sequences in the sample. Here the CDR3 reads CASSPSGSGYEQYF. DNA of the CDR3: TGTGCCAGCAGTCCTAGCGGGAGCGGCTACGAGCAGTACTTC. V gene TRBV28 combines with J gene TRBJ2-7; 10 bases match TRBD2. The CDR3 spans 14 residues. J gave up 3 bases and V 5 bases, and 4 bases lay outside the gene matches. CDR1 and CDR2 (germline): MDHEN, SYDVKM.

There are a few counts of this clone. V usage is TRBV28 and J usage is TRBJ2-7, with a weak D call TRBD2 (6 bases). The length of the CDR3 is 12 residues. Germline V gene sequence: CDR1 MDHEN, CDR2 SYDVKM. The V end lost 1 base, the J end lost 6 bases, and 7 bases lay between the germline ends. This CDR3 is CASSLLLAEQYF. The DNA of the CDR3 is TGTGCCAGCAGTTTATTACTAGCCGAGCAGTACTTC.

The chain combines TRBV2 with TRBJ2-7; 7 nucleotides match TRBD1. Germline assignment: CDR1 SNHLY and CDR2 FYNNEI. This CDR3 spans 15 amino acids. Unmatched junction bases numbered 10, after V lost 6 bases and J lost 2 bases. The CDR3 nucleotides are TGTGCCAGCAGCCAAGGGGGCCAGGGGGCCTACGAGCAGTACTTC. Amino acids: CASSQGGQGAYEQYF.

The V gene is TRBV4-3, the J gene TRBJ2-3, with D perhaps matching TRBD2 (5 bases). CDR3 length: 14 amino acids. CDR1 is LGHNA, CDR2 YSLEER, per germline. V lost 0 bases, J lost 5 bases, and 9 bases lay in between. The CDR3 DNA reads as TGCGCCAGCAGCCAAGATCGGACTGTAGATACGCAGTATTTT. Translation: CASSQDRTVDTQYF.

The V call is TRBV21-1, the J call TRBJ2-3. TRBV21-1 is an annotated pseudogene. The CDR3 totals 16 residues. The CDR3 nucleotides read TGTGCCAGCAGCAAAAGGGAAATCCGTGGTGCAGATACGCAGTATTTT. Amino acids: CASSKREIRGADTQYF.

The chain carries TRBV27 and TRBJ1-3, with 7 positions matching TRBD1. V gave up 5 bases and J gave up 4 bases; unmatched junction bases: 8. Germline V lookup: CDR1 MNHEY, CDR2 SMNVEV (reference sequence). This CDR3 is built from 15 residues. The CDR3 is CASSPSTGSGNTIYF. CDR3 bases: TGTGCCAGCAGTCCTTCGACAGGGTCCGGAAACACCATATATTTT.

This clone is a singleton in its sample. This sequence joins TRBV2 and TRBJ1-2; D might be TRBD1 (5 bases). The CDR3 is made up of 13 amino acids. V was clipped by 4 bases and J by 8 bases, with 14 bases between them. CDR1 and CDR2 (germline): SNHLY, FYNNEI. The CDR3, as DNA: TGTGCCAGCAGTGTGGGCAGGGAGGGAGGCTACACCTTC. It specifies CASSVGREGGYTF.

The chain couples TRBV6-6 to TRBJ1-5, with 10 positions matching TRBD1. CDR3 length equals 15 residues. The V gene's germline CDR1 is MNHNY and CDR2 SVGAGI (reference sequence). Trimming at V came to 2 bases and at J to 6 bases, leaving 4 bases not matched to a gene. The CDR3 reads CASSYQRTGGQPQHF. CDR3 nucleotides: TGTGCCAGCAGTTACCAAAGGACAGGGGGTCAGCCCCAGCATTTT.

The V and J genes are TRBV5-5 and TRBJ1-2; maybe TRBD1 (6 bases). CDR3 length: 14 residues. V lost 5 bases and J 4 bases, leaving 15 bases between the germline ends. The germline gives CDR1 SGHKS, CDR2 YYEKEE (reference sequence). The CDR3 nucleotides are TGTGCCAGCAGGCCGGAAACAGGGTTCTATGGCTACACCTTC. This translates into CASRPETGFYGYTF.

CDR3 sequence reads: CASSGTGVRTDTQYF. The CDR3 DNA sequence: TGTGCCAGCAGTGGGACAGGGGTAAGGACAGATACGCAGTATTTT. The chain combines TRBV9 with TRBJ2-3, with 10 nucleotides matching TRBD1. After removal of 5 bases from V and 3 bases from J, the junction contained 6 bases not matched to a gene. The CDR3 is made up of 15 amino acids. Germline V gene lookup returns CDR1 SGDLS and CDR2 YYNGEE.

V is TRBV10-3 and J is TRBJ1-6; D gene ambiguous. The CDR3 is 17 amino acids. Trimming removed 2 bases at V and 0 bases at J, with 11 bases between. The V gene's germline CDR1 is ENHRY and CDR2 SYGVKD. In DNA form, the CDR3 reads TGTGCCATCAGTGAGATTCGGGCGAGCTCCTATAATTCACCCCTCCACTTT. This sequence encodes CAISEIRASSYNSPLHF.

The chain is built from TRBV5-4 and TRBJ2-4, with unresolved D. The CDR3 sequence is 12 residues long. CDR1 SGHNT and CDR2 YYREEE come from the germline V gene (reference sequence). Trimming stripped 1 base from V and 6 bases from J, with 5 bases between. The CDR3 DNA sequence: TGTGCCAGCAGCTTGATGGGAAACATTCAGTACTTC. Translating it yields CASSLMGNIQYF.

The chain recombines TRBV19 with TRBJ1-1; no clear D. This CDR3 has 13 amino acids. Per germline, CDR1 LNHDA and CDR2 SQIVND (reference sequence). V lost 4 bases and J 4 bases, leaving 10 bases between the germline ends. CDR3 in amino acids: CASSKASGTEAFF. The CDR3 DNA follows: TGTGCCAGTAGTAAGGCTAGTGGCACTGAAGCTTTCTTT.

This chain links TRBV21-1 with TRBJ1-5. TRBV21-1 is labeled a pseudogene. This CDR3 is 16 amino acids long. CDR3 residues: CASSKRREYSNQPQHF. The CDR3 region has the DNA TGTGCCAGCAGCAAAAGACGAGAATATAGCAATCAGCCCCAGCATTTT.